The next 27 T cell receptor beta chains were all read from a single sample in a study of technical replicates of blood from several donors. The data were produced by immunoSEQ multiplex PCR, yet TCRdb's version contains in-frame clones alone and is incomplete. The sample carries approximately 58,000 clones, 86% recorded once. Sequencing input: PBMCs. The source is a human donor in good health. Some clones in this sample may be carry-over from other donors' samples.

This chain joins TRBV7-3 and TRBJ2-2; tentatively, D is TRBD1 (5 bases). Germline CDR1 SGHTA, CDR2 FQGTGA. Deletions cut 5 bases from V and 4 bases from J, with 14 bases between. The CDR3 extends over 15 amino acids. The CDR3 loop reads CASSPPGRGTGELFF. The CDR3 region has the DNA TGTGCCAGCAGCCCCCCAGGGCGTGGCACCGGGGAGCTGTTTTTT.

This rearrangement joins TRBV5-1 to TRBJ2-7; 8 bases match TRBD2. The V and J ends lost 4 bases and 3 bases, in that order; junction bases with no gene match: 9. The V gene's germline CDR1 is SGHRS and CDR2 YFSETQ. The CDR3 totals 15 residues. The CDR3 DNA is TGCGCCAGCAGCCTCAAACCTAGCGGGCTCTACGAGCAGTACTTC. Translated: CASSLKPSGLYEQYF.

The rearrangement uses TRBV6-1 and TRBJ1-4; D gene uncertain. The CDR3 consists of 13 residues. Trimming left V 8 bases short and J 0 bases short, with 7 bases between. Per the germline V gene, CDR1 is MNHNS and CDR2 is SASEGT. The chain's CDR3 is CASGGTTNEKLFF. The CDR3 DNA follows: TGTGCCAGCGGAGGGACAACTAATGAAAAACTGTTTTTT.

This chain uses TRBV7-2 with TRBJ1-1; 7 bases fit TRBD1. CDR1 is SGHTA, CDR2 FQGNSA, per germline. After removal of 6 bases from V and 1 base from J, the junction contained 5 bases not matched to a gene. This CDR3 has 14 amino acids. CDR3 loop: CASSFTGENTEAFF. The CDR3 DNA reads as TGTGCCAGCAGTTTCACAGGGGAGAACACTGAAGCTTTCTTT. The full variable domain, its missing parts supplied by reference TRBV7-2 and TRBJ1-1, is GAGVSQSPSNKVTEKGKDVELRCDPISGHTALYWYRQSLGQGLEFLIYFQGNSAPDKSGLPSDRFSAERTGGSVSTLTIQRTQQEDSAVYLCASSFTGENTEAFFGQGTRLTVV.

The genes are TRBV30 and TRBJ2-1; TRBD2 matches 15 bases. Trimming took 0 bases from V and 9 from J; bases not matched to a gene: 24. This CDR3 has 22 amino acids. Per germline, CDR1 GTSNPN and CDR2 SVGIG (reference sequence). CDR3 amino acids: CAWSVSRGRTRTSGRAEGEQFF. CDR3 DNA: TGTGCCTGGAGTGTAAGCCGCGGTCGAACGAGGACTAGCGGGAGGGCCGAGGGTGAGCAGTTCTTC.

The rearrangement links TRBV10-2 to TRBJ2-7, with 7 bases matching TRBD2. The CDR3 consists of 14 residues. J gave up 4 bases and V 3 bases, and 6 bases lay outside the gene matches. The germline V gene encodes CDR1 WSHSY and CDR2 SAAADI. CDR3 in amino acids: CASSDPGGGYEQYF. The CDR3 nucleotides read TGCGCCAGCAGTGACCCGGGAGGAGGGTACGAGCAGTACTTC.

Written as DNA, the CDR3 is TGTGCCAGCAGGGCGGCCCCTGGGGCCAACGTCCTGACTTTC. It codes for CASRAAPGANVLTF. The chain has TRBV6-4 and TRBJ2-6; D is ambiguous. V was pared by 6 bases and J by 2 bases, with 8 bases between. Germline CDR1 is MRHNA and CDR2 is SNTAGT. There are 14 residues in the CDR3.

The gene calls are TRBV5-1 and TRBJ2-2; 7 bases map to TRBD1. This CDR3 contains 15 residues. Per the germline V gene, CDR1 is SGHRS and CDR2 is YFSETQ. V was clipped by 4 bases and J by 4 bases; unmatched bases: 7. In nucleotides, the CDR3 is TGCGCCAGCAGCGACAGGGTTTTTCGCACCGGGGAGCTGTTTTTT. Its translation is CASSDRVFRTGELFF.

Worth noting for this clone: An end of the junction does not agree with germline; a read error may underlie this. The V gene is TRBV7-2, the J gene TRBJ2-4, with D tentatively TRBD2 (5 bases). This CDR3 has 15 amino acids. In germline, CDR1 is SGHTA, CDR2 FQGNSA. The CDR3 spells CASRSGGLARNIQYF. For the CDR3, the DNA is TGTGCCAGCAGATCGGGCGGGCTAGCCAGAAACATTCAGTACTTC.

This clone has just one count. The J gene is TRBJ2-5, the V gene TRBV5-6, with a tentative D call TRBD2 (5 bases). Germline V CDR1 and CDR2: SGHDT, YYEEEE. This CDR3 region has 16 residues. V was trimmed by 3 bases and J by 4 bases, leaving 19 bases between them. The DNA of the CDR3 is TGTGCCAGCAGCTCGATCAAGCGGCTGGCGGGAGAGACCCAGTACTTC. Its translation is CASSSIKRLAGETQYF.

The table lists this clone with a count of one. The chain has TRBV19 and TRBJ2-7, with D possibly TRBD1 on 6 matching bases. The CDR3 is 14 residues long. Deletions cut 5 bases from V and 6 bases from J, with 17 bases between. The germline CDR1 and CDR2 sequences are LNHDA and SQIVND (reference sequence). CDR3 protein: CASSAVGTRLEQYF. The DNA for the CDR3 is TGTGCCAGTAGTGCCGTAGGGACACGACTCGAGCAGTACTTC.

This clone was recorded once. This chain uses TRBV13 with TRBJ1-2; 7 bases agree with TRBD1. Germline CDR1 is PRHDT and CDR2 is FYEKMQ (reference sequence). The CDR3 runs 13 residues. V dropped 5 bases and J dropped 4; count of bases not matched to a gene: 4. Here the CDR3 DNA reads TGTGCCAGCAGCCGACAGGGACTCTATGGCTACACCTTC. Amino acids: CASSRQGLYGYTF.

This clone came up a few times. The chain combines TRBV4-3 with TRBJ2-5, with unresolved D. V was shortened by 1 base and J by 6 bases, with 21 bases between the two germline ends. CDR3 length equals 17 residues. CDR1 and CDR2 (germline): LGHNA, YSLEER. This chain's CDR3 is CASSQATTPNGLQTQYF. CDR3 bases: TGCGCCAGCAGCCAAGCCACGACACCCAACGGCCTACAGACCCAGTACTTC.

The rearrangement links TRBV6-1 to TRBJ1-1; unclear D gene. The CDR3 is made up of 14 amino acids. V was clipped by 7 bases and J by 1 base, with 13 bases between them. CDR1 and CDR2 from the germline V gene are MNHNS and SASEGT. The CDR3 DNA reads TGTGCCAGCATTGATTTGGTACAGAACACTGAAGCTTTCTTT. Translation gives CASIDLVQNTEAFF.

The chain combines TRBV11-2 with TRBJ2-1; D uncertain. The CDR3 runs 14 residues. Trimming cost V 1 base and J 6 bases, with 10 bases left between them. CDR1 and CDR2 (germline): SGHAT, FQNNGV. CDR3 in DNA: TGTGCCAGCAGCTTAGTTTCAGTTGGCAATGAGCAGTTCTTC. Its protein product is CASSLVSVGNEQFF. Based on the CDR3 plus reference TRBV11-2 and TRBJ2-1, the full variable domain is EAGVAQSPRYKIIEKRQSVAFWCNPISGHATLYWYQQILGQGPKLLIQFQNNGVVDDSQLPKDRFSAERLKGVDSTLKIQPAKLEDSAVYLCASSLVSVGNEQFFGPGTRLTVL.

The CDR3 sequence: CASSPTIREGLQETQYF. The CDR3 DNA sequence: TGTGCCAGCAGTCCAACCATCCGGGAGGGTCTTCAAGAGACCCAGTACTTC. This chain joins TRBV2 and TRBJ2-5; the match to TRBD2 covers 8 bases. J was trimmed by 2 bases and V by 5 bases; bases with no gene match: 13. CDR1 is SNHLY, CDR2 FYNNEI, per germline. The CDR3 runs to 17 residues.

V is TRBV4-1 and J is TRBJ1-2, with D unclear. With 4 bases removed from V and 2 bases from J, the gap between germline ends came to 8 bases. In germline, CDR1 is MGHRA, CDR2 YSYEKL. The CDR3 has 13 residues. The CDR3 region has the DNA TGCGCCAGCAGCCCCATCGAGAACTATGGCTACACCTTC. It encodes CASSPIENYGYTF.

This chain connects TRBV7-3 to TRBJ2-5, with D possibly matching TRBD2 (6 bases). CDR1 SGHTA and CDR2 FQGTGA come from the germline V gene. The CDR3 sequence is 15 residues long. V lost 6 bases and J 5 bases, leaving 19 bases between the germline ends. DNA of the CDR3: TGTGCCAGCAGTTTATCCCCGGGACTCGGGGAGACCCAGTACTTC. Encoded protein: CASSLSPGLGETQYF.

This CDR3 is CSVEATGGSYNEQFF. CDR3 nucleotide sequence: TGCAGCGTTGAAGCAACCGGGGGGTCCTACAATGAGCAGTTCTTC. The chain uses TRBV29-1 and TRBJ2-1, with TRBD2 identical over 7 bases. Germline CDR1 SQVTM, CDR2 ANQGSEA. The V and J ends lost 1 base and 1 base, in that order; junction bases with no gene match: 4. The CDR3 runs to 15 residues.

The CDR3 sequence: CASSSTGTSGRNEQFF. The CDR3 DNA sequence: TGTGCCAGCAGCTCCACCGGGACTAGCGGGAGAAATGAGCAGTTCTTC. The chain carries TRBV7-2 and TRBJ2-1; 14 bases map to TRBD2. Germline assignment: CDR1 SGHTA and CDR2 FQGNSA. The CDR3 totals 16 residues. J was trimmed by 7 bases and V by 4 bases; bases with no gene match: 6.

This chain connects TRBV6-6 to TRBJ1-2; 8 nucleotides line up with TRBD1. CDR1 and CDR2 from the germline V gene are MNHNY and SVGAGI (reference sequence). The CDR3 is made up of 14 amino acids. J was trimmed by 3 bases and V by 6 bases; bases with no gene match: 6. CDR3: CASRESGQDYGYTF. CDR3 nucleotides: TGTGCCAGCAGGGAGTCGGGACAGGACTATGGCTACACCTTC.

The chain recombines TRBV5-6 with TRBJ2-1; TRBD1 might be the D (7 bases). Trimming took off 0 bases at V and 5 bases at J, with 15 bases between the two ends. Germline loops: CDR1 SGHDT, CDR2 YYEEEE. This CDR3 region has 16 residues. As DNA, the CDR3 is TGTGCCAGCAGCTTGGTGGGGGGACAGAAAAACAATGAGCAGTTCTTC. Residues: CASSLVGGQKNNEQFF.

The gene calls are TRBV7-9 and TRBJ1-4; weak D call: TRBD1 (5 bases). The CDR3 is made up of 15 amino acids. Germline V gives CDR1 SEHNR, CDR2 FQNEAQ (reference sequence). The V and J ends lost 3 bases and 8 bases respectively, with 16 bases between them. This CDR3 reads CASSFPQTTEEKLFF. For the CDR3, the DNA is TGTGCCAGCAGCTTTCCCCAGACGACAGAGGAAAAACTGTTTTTT.

In its sample, this clone was seen once. This chain uses TRBV19 with TRBJ1-1; D may be TRBD1 (5 bases). Trimming took off 7 bases at V and 4 bases at J, with 16 bases between the two ends. Germline V gives CDR1 LNHDA, CDR2 SQIVND (reference sequence). This CDR3 has 14 residues. The CDR3 here is CASTIRPGGTEAFF. The CDR3 nucleotides read TGTGCCAGTACGATAAGGCCGGGGGGCACTGAAGCTTTCTTT.

The rearrangement joins TRBV30 to TRBJ2-7; 7 bases match TRBD2. J was trimmed by 2 bases and V by 1 base; bases with no gene match: 11. CDR3 length equals 16 residues. Germline CDR1 GTSNPN, CDR2 SVGIG (reference sequence). CDR3 region: CAWSGGRGVLPYEQYF. Written as DNA, the CDR3 is TGTGCCTGGAGTGGGGGTCGGGGGGTCCTTCCCTACGAGCAGTACTTC.

The rearrangement links TRBV5-4 to TRBJ2-7; TRBD2 agrees at 9 bases. The CDR3 consists of 14 residues. V lost 4 bases and J lost 4; bases outside the gene matches: 6. Germline lookup yields CDR1 SGHNT and CDR2 YYREEE (reference sequence). The CDR3 loop reads CASSPREGFYEQYF. The CDR3, as DNA: TGTGCCAGCAGCCCGCGGGAGGGCTTTTACGAGCAGTACTTC.

The chain has TRBV19 and TRBJ1-6, with 8 bases lining up with TRBD1. V was clipped by 9 bases and J by 10 bases; unmatched bases: 14. Germline assignment: CDR1 LNHDA and CDR2 SQIVND (reference sequence). This CDR3 spans 15 amino acids. The CDR3 loop reads CASRHVRGLQSPLHF. DNA of the CDR3: TGTGCCAGCCGCCACGTCAGGGGGCTTCAATCACCCCTCCACTTT.